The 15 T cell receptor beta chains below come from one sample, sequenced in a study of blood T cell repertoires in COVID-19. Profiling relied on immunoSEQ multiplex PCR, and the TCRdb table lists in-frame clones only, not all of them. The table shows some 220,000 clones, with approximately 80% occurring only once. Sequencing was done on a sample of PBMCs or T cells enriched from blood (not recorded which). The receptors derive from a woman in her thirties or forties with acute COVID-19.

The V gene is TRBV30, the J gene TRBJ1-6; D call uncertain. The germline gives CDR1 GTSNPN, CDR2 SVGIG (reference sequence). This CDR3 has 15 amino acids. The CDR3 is CACMRGSSYNSPLHF. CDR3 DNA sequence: TGTGCTTGCATGCGGGGAAGCTCCTATAATTCACCCCTCCACTTT.

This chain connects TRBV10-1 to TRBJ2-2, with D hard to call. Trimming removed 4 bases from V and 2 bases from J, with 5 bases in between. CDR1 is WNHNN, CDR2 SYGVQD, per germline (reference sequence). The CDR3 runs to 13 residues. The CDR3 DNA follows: TGCGCCAGCAGTGTGCGCAACACCGGGGAGCTGTTTTTT. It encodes CASSVRNTGELFF.

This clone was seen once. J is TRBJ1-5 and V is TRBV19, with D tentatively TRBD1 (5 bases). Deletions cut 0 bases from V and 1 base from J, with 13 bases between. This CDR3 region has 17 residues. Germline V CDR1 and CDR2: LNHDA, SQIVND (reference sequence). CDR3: CASSIDRWGPSNQPQHF. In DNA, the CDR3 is TGTGCCAGTAGTATAGATCGCTGGGGCCCCAGCAATCAGCCCCAGCATTTT. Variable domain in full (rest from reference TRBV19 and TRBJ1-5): DGGITQSPKYLFRKEGQNVTLSCEQNLNHDAMYWYRQDPGQGLRLIYYSQIVNDFQKGDIAEGYSVSREKKESFPLTVTSAQKNPTAFYLCASSIDRWGPSNQPQHFGDGTRLSIL.

The CDR3 loop is CASSLFPGLAGENTGELFF. CDR3 DNA sequence: TGTGCCAGCAGCTTATTCCCCGGGCTAGCGGGGGAGAACACCGGGGAGCTGTTTTTT. This rearrangement joins TRBV7-3 to TRBJ2-2; TRBD2 aligns across 10 bases. The CDR3 loop spans 19 amino acids. Germline V gives CDR1 SGHTA, CDR2 FQGTGA. With 2 bases clipped from V and 1 base from J, the junction kept 10 bases outside the gene matches.

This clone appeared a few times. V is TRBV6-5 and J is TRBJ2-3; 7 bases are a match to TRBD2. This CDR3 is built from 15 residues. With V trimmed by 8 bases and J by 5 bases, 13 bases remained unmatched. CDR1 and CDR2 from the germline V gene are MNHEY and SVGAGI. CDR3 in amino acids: CASLPWEGQGDTQYF. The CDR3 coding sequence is TGTGCCAGCCTCCCATGGGAGGGGCAGGGAGATACGCAGTATTTT.

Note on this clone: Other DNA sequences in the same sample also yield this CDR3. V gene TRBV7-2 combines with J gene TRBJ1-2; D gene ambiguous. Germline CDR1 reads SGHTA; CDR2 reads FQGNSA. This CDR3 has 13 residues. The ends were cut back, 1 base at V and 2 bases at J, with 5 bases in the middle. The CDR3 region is CASSLGQNYGYTF. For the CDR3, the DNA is TGTGCCAGCAGCTTAGGGCAAAACTATGGCTACACCTTC.

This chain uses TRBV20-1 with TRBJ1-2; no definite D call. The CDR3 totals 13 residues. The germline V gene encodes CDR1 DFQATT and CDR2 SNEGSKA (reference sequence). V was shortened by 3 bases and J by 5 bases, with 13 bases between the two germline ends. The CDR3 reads CSASVKEDYGYTF. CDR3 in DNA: TGCAGTGCTAGTGTGAAGGAGGATTATGGCTACACCTTC.

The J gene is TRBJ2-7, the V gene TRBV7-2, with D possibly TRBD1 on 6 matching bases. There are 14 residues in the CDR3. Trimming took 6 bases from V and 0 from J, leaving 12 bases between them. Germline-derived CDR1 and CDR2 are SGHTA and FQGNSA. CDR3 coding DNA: TGTGCCAGCAGTATAGACAGGTACTCCTACGAGCAGTACTTC. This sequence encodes CASSIDRYSYEQYF.

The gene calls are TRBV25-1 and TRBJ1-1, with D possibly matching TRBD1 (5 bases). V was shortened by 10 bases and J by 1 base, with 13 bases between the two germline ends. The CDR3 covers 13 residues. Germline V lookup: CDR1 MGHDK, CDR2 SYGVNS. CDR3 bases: TGTGCCACCTCAGGGCAGGAGAACACTGAAGCTTTCTTT. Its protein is CATSGQENTEAFF.

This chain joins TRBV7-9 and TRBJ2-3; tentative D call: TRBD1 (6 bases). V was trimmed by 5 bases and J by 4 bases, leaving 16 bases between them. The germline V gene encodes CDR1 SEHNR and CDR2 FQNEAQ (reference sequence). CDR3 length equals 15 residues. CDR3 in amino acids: CASSLSRGRADTQYF. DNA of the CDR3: TGTGCCAGCAGCCTGAGCAGGGGTCGGGCAGATACGCAGTATTTT.

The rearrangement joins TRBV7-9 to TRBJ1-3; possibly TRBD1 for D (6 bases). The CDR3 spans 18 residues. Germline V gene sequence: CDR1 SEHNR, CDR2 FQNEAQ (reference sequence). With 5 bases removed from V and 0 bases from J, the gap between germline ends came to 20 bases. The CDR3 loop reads CASSLQGTLVYSGNTIYF. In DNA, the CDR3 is TGTGCCAGCAGCCTCCAGGGGACGCTGGTATACTCTGGAAACACCATATATTTT.

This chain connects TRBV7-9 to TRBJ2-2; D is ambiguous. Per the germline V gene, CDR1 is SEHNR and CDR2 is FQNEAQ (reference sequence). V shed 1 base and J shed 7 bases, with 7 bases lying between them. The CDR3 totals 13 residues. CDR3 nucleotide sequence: TGTGCCAGCAGCTTAGACAGTAACGGGGAGCTGTTTTTT. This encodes CASSLDSNGELFF.

In DNA, the CDR3 is TGTGCCTGGAGTGTAGGGGCCGCCACTGAAGCTTTCTTT. Protein sequence: CAWSVGAATEAFF. The rearrangement joins TRBV30 to TRBJ1-1; D possibly corresponds to TRBD1 (5 bases). The CDR3 length is 13 residues. Germline V gives CDR1 GTSNPN, CDR2 SVGIG (reference sequence). V dropped 0 bases and J dropped 4 bases, with 9 bases sitting between them.

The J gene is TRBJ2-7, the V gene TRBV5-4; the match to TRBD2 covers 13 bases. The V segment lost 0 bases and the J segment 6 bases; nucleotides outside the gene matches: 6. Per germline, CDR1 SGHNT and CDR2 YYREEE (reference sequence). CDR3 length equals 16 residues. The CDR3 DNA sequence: TGTGCCAGCAGCTTGGGGACTAGCGGGGGATCCCGCGAGCAGTACTTC. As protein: CASSLGTSGGSREQYF.

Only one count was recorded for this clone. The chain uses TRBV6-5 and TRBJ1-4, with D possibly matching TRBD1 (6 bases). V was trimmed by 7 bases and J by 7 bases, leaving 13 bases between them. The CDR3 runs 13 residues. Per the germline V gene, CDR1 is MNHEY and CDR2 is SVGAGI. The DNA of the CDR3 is TGTGCCAGCACGCCAGGGGCTTTTGAAAAACTGTTTTTT. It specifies CASTPGAFEKLFF.